A selection of T cell receptor beta chains follows, all from one sample in a study of T cells in localized non-small cell lung cancer. Data came from immunoSEQ multiplex PCR; TCRdb stores just in-frame clones and leaves some out. The data hold around 79,000 clones, with over 70% observed a single time. Sample: PBMCs, taken before any cancer treatment. Source of these receptors: a man between 40 and 70 years old with stage II squamous cell lung carcinoma. Each CDR3 is given without its conserved first and last residue. Fields, in order: V gene, CDR3 protein.

>TRBV19
ASSIGRLAGTYEQY
>TRBV7-8
ASSRSGTGVDQPQH
>TRBV6-5
ASRSPGTEAF
>TRBV6-5
ASRVAGYSNQPQH
>TRBV30
AWRRLAGTTDTQY
>TRBV6-5
ASSLTGTTINEQY
>TRBV19
ASSSRTTGNTIY
>TRBV30
AWSTPGLLGQPQH
>TRBV29-1
SVEDKRQGRHGYT
>TRBV7-9
ASSLAITGSTETQY
>TRBV11-2
ASSHDSGELF
>TRBV4-1
ASSQLGQAYGYT
>TRBV6-5
ASTTKTGTYEQY